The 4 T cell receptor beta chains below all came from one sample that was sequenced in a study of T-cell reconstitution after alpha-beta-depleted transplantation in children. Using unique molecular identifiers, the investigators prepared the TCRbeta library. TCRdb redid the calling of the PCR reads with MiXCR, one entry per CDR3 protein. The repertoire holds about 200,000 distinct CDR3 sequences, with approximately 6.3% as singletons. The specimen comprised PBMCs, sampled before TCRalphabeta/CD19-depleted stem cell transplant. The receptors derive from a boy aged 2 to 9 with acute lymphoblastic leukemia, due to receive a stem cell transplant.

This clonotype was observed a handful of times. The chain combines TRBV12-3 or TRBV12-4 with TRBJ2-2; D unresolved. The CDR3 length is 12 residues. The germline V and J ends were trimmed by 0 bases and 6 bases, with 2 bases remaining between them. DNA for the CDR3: TGTGCCAGCAGTTTAGCGGCCGGGGAGCTGTTTTTT. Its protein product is CASSLAAGELFF.

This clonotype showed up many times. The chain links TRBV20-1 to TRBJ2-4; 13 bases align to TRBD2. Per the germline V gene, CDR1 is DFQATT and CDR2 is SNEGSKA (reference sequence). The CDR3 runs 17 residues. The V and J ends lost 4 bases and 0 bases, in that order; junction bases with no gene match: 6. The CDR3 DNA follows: TGCAGTGCTAATGGACTAGCGGGGGCCCGAGCCAAAAACATTCAGTACTTC. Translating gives CSANGLAGARAKNIQYF.

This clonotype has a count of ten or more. The CDR3 DNA reads TGCGCCAGCAGCTTGGTCCCAGGGGACGAGCAGTACTTC. Translating it yields CASSLVPGDEQYF. The chain recombines TRBV5-1 with TRBJ2-7; possible D gene TRBD1, 6 bases. Germline CDR1 reads SGHRS; CDR2 reads YFSETQ. CDR3 length equals 13 residues. Trimming cost V 0 bases and J 5 bases, with 9 bases left between them.

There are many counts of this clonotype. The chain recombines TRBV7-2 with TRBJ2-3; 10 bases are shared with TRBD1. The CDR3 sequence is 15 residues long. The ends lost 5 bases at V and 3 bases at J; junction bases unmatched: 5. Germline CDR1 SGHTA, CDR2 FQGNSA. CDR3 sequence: CASSTTGGRTDTQYF. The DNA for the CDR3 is TGTGCCAGCAGCACGACAGGGGGCAGGACAGATACGCAGTATTTT.